A selection of T cell receptor beta chains follows, all from one sample in a study of CD8 T cells in ankylosing spondylitis. MiXCR, applied by TCRdb to the 5' RACE reads, yields one record per CDR3 protein. This sample yields some 150,000 distinct CDR3 sequences, of which 9.5% to 12% are seen a single time; roughly 4% belongs to the top ten. Sequencing was performed on blood, either unsorted or a sorted T cell fraction (not recorded which). The receptor source for this set is a female donor with ankylosing spondylitis or in good health (not recorded which). Each CDR3 is given with its conserved first and last residue. A D gene is named only where the DNA matches it firmly. Where a row states a size, it is once, few, many or the class of an expanded clone; other rows omit it.

d_gene: TRBD1; abundance: many; v_gene: TRBV4-1; j_gene: TRBJ1-1; CDR3nt: TGCGCCAGCAGCCAAGACCGGACAGGGGGCGTTGAAGCTTTCTTT; CDR3aa: CASSQDRTGGVEAFF
d_gene: NA; abundance: many; v_gene: TRBV7-9; j_gene: TRBJ1-1; CDR3nt: TGTGCCAGCAGCTTAAAGGGGAGAGACACTGAAGCTTTCTTT; CDR3aa: CASSLKGRDTEAFF
d_gene: NA; abundance: few; v_gene: TRBV20-1; j_gene: TRBJ2-7; CDR3nt: TGCAGTGCTAGAGGCGAAACAGGGAATAATTACCTCGAGCAGTACTTC; CDR3aa: CSARGETGNNYLEQYF
d_gene: TRBD1; abundance: many; v_gene: TRBV12-3/TRBV12-4; j_gene: TRBJ1-1; CDR3nt: TGTGCCAGCAGCGTACAGGGGGCGAACACTGAAGCTTTCTTT; CDR3aa: CASSVQGANTEAFF
d_gene: TRBD1; abundance: many; v_gene: TRBV27; j_gene: TRBJ2-7; CDR3nt: TGTGCCAGCAGCGTCGGGACAGGGCCCTACGAGCAGTACTTC; CDR3aa: CASSVGTGPYEQYF
d_gene: NA; abundance: many; v_gene: TRBV5-1; j_gene: TRBJ1-4; CDR3nt: TGCGCCAGCAGCTTGGTCGACGGCGAAGGTGGAAAACTGTTTTTT; CDR3aa: CASSLVDGEGGKLFF
d_gene: NA; abundance: many; v_gene: TRBV5-5; j_gene: TRBJ1-5; CDR3nt: TGTGCCAGCAGCTCGGCAAACATCAATCAGCCCCAGCATTTT; CDR3aa: CASSSANINQPQHF
d_gene: NA; abundance: many; v_gene: TRBV29-1; j_gene: TRBJ1-5; CDR3nt: TGCAGCGTTGGAGTCCTGGGGGCCCAGCATTTT; CDR3aa: CSVGVLGAQHF
d_gene: NA; abundance: many; v_gene: TRBV28; j_gene: TRBJ1-2; CDR3nt: TGTGCCAGCAGTTTAGGTTCGGGCAACTATGGCTACACCTTC; CDR3aa: CASSLGSGNYGYTF
d_gene: NA; abundance: many; v_gene: TRBV7-7; j_gene: TRBJ2-1; CDR3nt: TGTGCCAGCAGCTCTCCCCCTCCCCACCCTTACAATGAGCAGTTCTTC; CDR3aa: CASSSPPPHPYNEQFF
d_gene: NA; abundance: many; v_gene: TRBV7-2; j_gene: TRBJ1-1; CDR3nt: TGTGCCAGCAGCTTAGTGTCCAAGACCAACACTGAAGCTTTCTTT; CDR3aa: CASSLVSKTNTEAFF
d_gene: NA; abundance: few; v_gene: TRBV10-3; j_gene: TRBJ2-5; CDR3nt: TGTGCCATCAGTGAAGACAGAACATCAGAGACCCAGTACTTC; CDR3aa: CAISEDRTSETQYF
d_gene: TRBD1; abundance: many; v_gene: TRBV11-2; j_gene: TRBJ1-2; CDR3nt: TGTGCCAGCAGCTTGGACAGGGCCCTGGTATCCTATGGCTACACCTTC; CDR3aa: CASSLDRALVSYGYTF
d_gene: TRBD2; abundance: many; v_gene: TRBV7-2; j_gene: TRBJ2-3; CDR3nt: TGTGCCAGCAGCTCCGGGACTAGCGGGGCCACAGATACGCAGTATTTT; CDR3aa: CASSSGTSGATDTQYF
d_gene: NA; abundance: NA; v_gene: TRBV30; j_gene: TRBJ2-1; CDR3nt: TGTGCCTGGAACCACAGAAGGTCGCTTGGAAGCTCCTACAATGAGCAGTTCTTC; CDR3aa: CAWNHRRSLGSSYNEQFF
d_gene: TRBD1; abundance: many; v_gene: TRBV6-1; j_gene: TRBJ2-3; CDR3nt: TGTGCCAGCAGAGCCGGGACAGGGGGCCTGGATACGCAGTATTTT; CDR3aa: CASRAGTGGLDTQYF
d_gene: NA; abundance: many; v_gene: TRBV7-6; j_gene: TRBJ2-2; CDR3nt: TGTGCCAGCAGCTTAGAGCTAGAGGTCGGGGAGCTGTTTTTT; CDR3aa: CASSLELEVGELFF
d_gene: TRBD2; abundance: many; v_gene: TRBV12-3/TRBV12-4; j_gene: TRBJ2-1; CDR3nt: TGTGCCAGCAGTTTAGCCGGGGGGGGGCAAGAGCCATACAATGAGCAGTTCTTC; CDR3aa: CASSLAGGGQEPYNEQFF
d_gene: TRBD1; abundance: many; v_gene: TRBV9; j_gene: TRBJ2-3; CDR3nt: TGTGCCAGCAGCGTTACAGGGGCCAGCACAGATACGCAGTATTTT; CDR3aa: CASSVTGASTDTQYF